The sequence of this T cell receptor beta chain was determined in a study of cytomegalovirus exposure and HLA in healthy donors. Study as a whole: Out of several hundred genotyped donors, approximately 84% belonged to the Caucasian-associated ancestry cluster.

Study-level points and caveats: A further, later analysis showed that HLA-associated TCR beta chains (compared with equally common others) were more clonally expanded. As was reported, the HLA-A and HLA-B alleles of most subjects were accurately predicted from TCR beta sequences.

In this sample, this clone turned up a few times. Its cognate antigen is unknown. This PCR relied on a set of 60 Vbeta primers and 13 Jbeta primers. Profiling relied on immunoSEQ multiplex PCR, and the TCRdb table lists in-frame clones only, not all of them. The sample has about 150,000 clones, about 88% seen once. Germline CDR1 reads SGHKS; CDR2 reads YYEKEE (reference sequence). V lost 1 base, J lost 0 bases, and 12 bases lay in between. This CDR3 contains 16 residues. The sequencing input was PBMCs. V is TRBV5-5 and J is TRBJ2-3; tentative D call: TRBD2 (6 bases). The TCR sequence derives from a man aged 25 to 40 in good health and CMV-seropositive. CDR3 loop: CASSLWLASSTDTQYF. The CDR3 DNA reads TGTGCCAGCAGCTTGTGGCTAGCGTCTAGCACAGATACGCAGTATTTT.